This T cell receptor beta chain was sequenced in a study of beta chain features in type 1 diabetes. This clone was seen only a few times. The antigen is unknown. Sequenced material consisted of expressed TCRB transcripts (all of the isolated RNA was reverse transcribed). Repertoires were generated with immunoSEQ multiplex PCR, while TCRdb's copy carries only in-frame clones and drops some. The table lists 350,000 to 450,000 clones, roughly 16% of them singletons. The ends lost 8 bases at V and 0 bases at J; junction bases unmatched: 6. The CDR3 totals 15 residues. The germline CDR1 and CDR2 sequences are MRHNA and SNTAGT. Study observations and caveats: In every one of the four CD4+ subsets, TCRB CDR3s were moderately but significantly shorter in Type 1 diabetes patients.

Material: naive CD4+ T cells from blood. The source of this sequence is a young woman in good health. The chain carries TRBV6-4 and TRBJ2-1, with TRBD2 matching 8 bases. In DNA, the CDR3 is TGTGCCAGCGGTCCGAGCGGGAGCTCCTACAATGAGCAGTTCTTC. This gives the protein CASGPSGSSYNEQFF.